Listed here are 13 T cell receptor beta chains from one sample, sequenced in a study of tumor-infiltrating lymphocytes in primary liver carcinoma. cDNA specific to TCR beta was made from around 470 ng of total RNA, with a constant-region primer employed for priming. Slightly modified ARM-PCR served as the procedure for the TCR beta libraries. These libraries came from three rounds of nested multiplex PCR. TRBV1-TRBV30 forward and Cbeta reverse primers drove the first two approximately 10-cycle rounds. TCRdb re-analysed the multiplex PCR reads in MiXCR, keeping a single row per CDR3 protein. Among 300,000 to 350,000 distinct CDR3 sequences listed, approximately 65% were seen once. Unsorted whole blood supplied the blood RNA, and germline DNA was isolated too. Sequenced sample: peripheral blood. Every receptor here comes from a man aged 40-49 years with primary liver carcinoma and hepatitis B virus infection.

About this clonotype itself: A read error may account for a junction end that differs from germline. The J gene is TRBJ2-1, the V gene TRBV29-1; no reliable D call. Germline CDR1 is SQVTM and CDR2 is ANQGSEA. CDR3 size: 12 residues. The chain's CDR3 is CSVERDNNEQSF. CDR3 DNA: TGCAGCGTTGAGCGTGACAACAATGAGCAGTCCTTC.

In the case of this clonotype: One base away lies a much larger clone, so this may be a sequencing read error. V gene TRBV12-3 or TRBV12-4 combines with J gene TRBJ2-1, with D unclear. The CDR3 has 12 residues. Here the CDR3 DNA reads TGTGCCGGCAGTTACGGTGGGAATGAGCAGTTCTTC. The encoded protein is CAGSYGGNEQFF.

With regard to this clonotype: Given a much more abundant clone one base away, this may be a read error. The genes are TRBV4-2 and TRBJ2-5; D possibly uses TRBD1 or TRBD2 (6 bases each). This CDR3 contains 15 residues. V gave up 5 bases and J gave up 4 bases, with 17 bases separating them. Germline loops: CDR1 LGHNA, CDR2 YNFKEQ. The CDR3 DNA is TGTGCCAGCAGCAAGGACGTGGGGGGCGTAGAGACCCAGTACTTC. It encodes CASSKDVGGVETQYF.

About this clonotype: An end of the junction differs from the germline gene, which may be a read error. The chain links TRBV29-1 to TRBJ2-3, with a weak D call TRBD2 (6 bases). CDR1 SQVTM and CDR2 ANQGSEA come from the germline V gene. This CDR3 region has 13 residues. The CDR3 DNA reads as TGCAGCGTTGCTAACGGGAGTGGAGATATGCAGTATTTT. Residues: CSVANGSGDMQYF.

The gene calls are TRBV5-5 and TRBJ1-2, with unresolved D. The germline CDR1 and CDR2 sequences are SGHKS and YYEKEE (reference sequence). The V end was cut by 5 bases, the J end by 0 bases, with 11 bases between. CDR3 length equals 14 residues. The CDR3 DNA is TGTGCCAGCAGTGTGGACGGCGCTAACTATGGCTACACCTTC. This translates into CASSVDGANYGYTF. Filled out from reference TRBV5-5 and TRBJ1-2, the complete variable domain reads DAGVTQSPTHLIKTRGQQVTLRCSPISGHKSVSWYQQVLGQGPQFIFQYYEKEERGRGNFPDRFSARQFPNYSSELNVNALLLGDSALYLCASSVDGANYGYTFGSGTRLTVV.

In this sample, this clonotype turned up a few times. The chain carries TRBV10-1 and TRBJ2-7; maybe TRBD1 (6 bases). This CDR3 contains 15 residues. Trimming pared 3 bases from V and 2 bases from J, leaving 14 bases between. Looked up from germline, CDR1 is WNHNN and CDR2 is SYGVQD (reference sequence). CDR3 protein: CASSEEGGQPYEQYF. In nucleotides, the CDR3 is TGCGCCAGCAGTGAAGAGGGCGGACAGCCCTACGAGCAGTACTTC.

The V gene is TRBV11-2, the J gene TRBJ2-5; tentatively, D is TRBD2 (5 bases). The CDR3 is 18 residues long. Trimming removed 2 bases from V and 3 bases from J, with 22 bases in between. CDR1 and CDR2 (germline): SGHAT, FQNNGV. The CDR3 region is CASSLLRLALGKKETQYF. The DNA of the CDR3 is TGTGCCAGCAGCTTACTTAGGCTAGCCCTGGGAAAAAAAGAGACCCAGTACTTC.

About this clonotype itself: A much larger clone differs by one base, so this may be a read error. The chain combines TRBV6-5 with TRBJ2-1; no reliable D call. This CDR3 is 13 amino acids long. CDR1 is MNHEY, CDR2 SVGAGI, per germline. The CDR3 DNA is TGTGTCAGCAGTTACTCCTACAACAATGAGCAGTTCTTC. This encodes CVSSYSYNNEQFF.

In regard to this clonotype: This may come from a read error, since a much larger clone is one base off. The chain links TRBV12-3 or TRBV12-4 to TRBJ2-1, with D maybe TRBD2 (5 bases). V was shortened by 6 bases and J by 5 bases, with 23 bases between the two germline ends. The CDR3 spans 17 residues. The CDR3 region is CASSFGNRGSRNNEQFF. The CDR3 DNA reads TGTGCCAGCAGCTTTGGAAATCGCGGGTCCCGTAACAATGAGCAGTTCTTC.

Turning to this clonotype: Its ends do not fully match the called genes, so a read error is possible. This chain connects TRBV5-4 to TRBJ2-7; D is possibly TRBD2 (5 bases). The germline V gene encodes CDR1 SGHNT and CDR2 YYREEE (reference sequence). The CDR3 has 15 residues. Here the CDR3 DNA reads TGCGCCAGCAGTTCGTCCGGGATAGGCCTCTACGAGCAGTACTTC. Translating it yields CASSSSGIGLYEQYF.

Concerning this clonotype: A clone one base away is much larger, so this may be a read error. The chain combines TRBV5-1 with TRBJ2-3; TRBD2 aligns across 16 bases. Looked up from germline, CDR1 is SGHRS and CDR2 is YFSETQ. The CDR3 is 18 residues long. The CDR3 sequence: CTSSLRTGTSGRADTQYF. The CDR3 DNA is TGCACCAGCAGCCTCCGCACCGGGACTAGCGGGAGGGCAGATACGCAGTATTTT.

A note on this clonotype: A clone one base away is much larger, so this may be a read error. The V call is TRBV10-3, the J call TRBJ1-2, with D perhaps matching TRBD1 (5 bases). There are 12 residues in the CDR3. The V and J ends lost 5 bases and 6 bases respectively, with 10 bases between them. Germline-derived CDR1 and CDR2 are ENHRY and SYGVKD. The CDR3 is CAISTSGNGYTF. For the CDR3, the DNA is TGTGCCATCAGTACATCAGGGAATGGCTACACCTTC.

This clonotype was counted a single time. Mismatch with germline at one junction end may stem from a read error. V is TRBV6-5 and J is TRBJ2-5; 8 bases map to TRBD1. Germline lookup yields CDR1 MNHEY and CDR2 SVGAGI. The CDR3 extends over 15 amino acids. The CDR3 is CASRISLQGGEIQYF. CDR3 bases: TGTGCCAGCCGTATCTCCCTACAGGGGGGAGAGATCCAGTACTTC.